The text below deals with one TCR beta chain. This record belongs to a study of T cell repertoires in cytomegalovirus infection. Per the germline V gene, CDR1 is KGHDR and CDR2 is SFDVKD. The CDR3 has 14 residues. Trimming cost V 1 base and J 4 bases, with 9 bases left between them. TCRdb re-called the reads through MiXCR, storing one row per CDR3 protein. This repertoire shows about 460,000 distinct CDR3 sequences, roughly 10% found once; its top ten account for 10% to 13%. This sequence was found in a human donor in good health (CMV status not recorded). Some clones in this sample may be carry-over from other donors' samples. The sequencing input was PBMCs. The chain joins TRBV24-1 to TRBJ1-2; D perhaps matches TRBD1 (5 bases). The CDR3: CATSDFATAYGYTF. CDR3 nucleotides: TGTGCCACCAGTGATTTTGCGACAGCCTATGGCTACACCTTC.